This T cell receptor beta chain was retrieved from a study of cytomegalovirus exposure and HLA in healthy donors. Across the whole study: In a later analysis, it was reported that the roughly 130 validation repertoires had been produced on the same platform as the 690 or so repertoires belonging to the first cohort. Study-wide findings and caveats: It was approximately 150 TCR beta chains that were listed as cytomegalovirus-associated. In the 130 or so validation repertoires, about 94% of cluster scores exceeded 0, per a later analysis.

Assay used: immunoSEQ multiplex PCR; TCRdb lists only in-frame clones, some missing. The table includes approximately 98,000 clones, more than 90% detected once. The V and J ends lost 6 bases and 8 bases, in that order; junction bases with no gene match: 9. The CDR3 spans 14 residues. Germline V lookup: CDR1 SGDLS, CDR2 YYNGEE. Note on this clone: Its antigen is currently unknown.

The clonotype was recovered from a woman under 30 in good health and CMV-seronegative. The sequencing sample was made of PBMCs. V gene TRBV9 combines with J gene TRBJ2-1, with TRBD1 matching 9 bases. In nucleotides, the CDR3 is TGTGCCAGCAACCGGGACAGGGATGGGGATGAGCAGTTCTTC. It codes for CASNRDRDGDEQFF.